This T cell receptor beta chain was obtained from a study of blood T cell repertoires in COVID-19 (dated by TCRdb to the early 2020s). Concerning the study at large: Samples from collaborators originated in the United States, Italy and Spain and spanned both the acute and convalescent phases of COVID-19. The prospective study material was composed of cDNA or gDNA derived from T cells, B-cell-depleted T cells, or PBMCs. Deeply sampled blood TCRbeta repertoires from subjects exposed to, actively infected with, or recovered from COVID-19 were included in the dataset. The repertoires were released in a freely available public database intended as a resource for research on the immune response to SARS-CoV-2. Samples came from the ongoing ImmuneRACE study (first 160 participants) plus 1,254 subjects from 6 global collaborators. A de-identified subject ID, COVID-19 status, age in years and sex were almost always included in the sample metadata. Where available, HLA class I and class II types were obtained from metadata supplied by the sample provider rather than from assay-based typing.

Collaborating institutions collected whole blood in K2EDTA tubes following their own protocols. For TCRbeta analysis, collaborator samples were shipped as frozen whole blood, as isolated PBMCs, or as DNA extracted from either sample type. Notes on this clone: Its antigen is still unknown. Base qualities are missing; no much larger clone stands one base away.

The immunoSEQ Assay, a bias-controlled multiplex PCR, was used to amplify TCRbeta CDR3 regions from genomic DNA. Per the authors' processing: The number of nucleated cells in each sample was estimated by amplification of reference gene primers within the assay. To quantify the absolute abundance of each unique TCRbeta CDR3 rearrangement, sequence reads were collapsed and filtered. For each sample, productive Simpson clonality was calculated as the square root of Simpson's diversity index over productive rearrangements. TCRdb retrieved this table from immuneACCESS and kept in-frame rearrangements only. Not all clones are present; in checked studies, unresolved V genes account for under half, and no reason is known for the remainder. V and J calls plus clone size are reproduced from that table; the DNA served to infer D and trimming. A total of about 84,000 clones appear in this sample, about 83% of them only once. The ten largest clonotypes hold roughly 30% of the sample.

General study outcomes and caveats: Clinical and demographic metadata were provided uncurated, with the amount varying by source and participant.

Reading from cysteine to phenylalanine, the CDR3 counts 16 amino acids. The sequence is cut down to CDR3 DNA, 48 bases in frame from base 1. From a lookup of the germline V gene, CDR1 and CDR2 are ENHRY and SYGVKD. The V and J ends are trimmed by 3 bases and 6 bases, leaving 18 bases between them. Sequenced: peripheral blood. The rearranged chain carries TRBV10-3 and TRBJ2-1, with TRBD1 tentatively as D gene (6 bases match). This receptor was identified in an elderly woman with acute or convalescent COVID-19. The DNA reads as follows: TGTGCCATCAGTGACCGGACAGTCCTTGGGGTCAATGAGCAGTTCTTC. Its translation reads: CAISDRTVLGVNEQFF.